This T cell receptor (beta chain) is from a study of human T cells and chemical hapten exposure. Study-level findings and limits: No alteration of TCRs above 1 in 1000 frequency was seen with DPC sensitization.

Specified time point: pre-sensitization, week 0. The treatment: therapeutic diphenylcyclopropenone sensitization with weekly scalp DPC. MiXCR, run by TCRdb on the RACE reads, gives a single entry per CDR3 protein. This repertoire shows roughly 250,000 distinct CDR3 sequences, approximately 8.6% found once; its top ten account for 2% to 2.5%. In its sample, this clonotype was seen a few times. Antigen unknown. This CDR3 region has 14 residues. Germline-derived CDR1 and CDR2 are SGDLS and YYNGEE. V lost 4 bases, J lost 5 bases, and 14 bases lay in between. The material was whole blood, obtained in connection with sensitization to the hapten diphenylcyclopropenone (DPC). This sequence originates from a woman aged 40 to 49 with alopecia areata. Some clones in this sample may be carry-over from other donors' samples. This chain links TRBV9 with TRBJ2-3; D may match TRBD1 or TRBD2 (5 bases each). For the CDR3, the DNA is TGTGCCAGCAGCAAGGGACCTTCGGAAGATACGCAGTATTTT. Protein sequence: CASSKGPSEDTQYF.